This entry is about one T cell receptor beta chain. This entry is derived from a study of blood T cell repertoires in COVID-19. On the study more broadly: Researchers got acute and convalescent COVID-19 samples from the United States, Italy and Spain. PBMCs, B-cell-depleted T cells, or T cells provided the cDNA or gDNA that made up the material.

The authors' processing: Quantification of nucleated cells was approximated via reference gene primer amplification. Profiled with immunoSEQ multiplex PCR; TCRdb holds only in-frame clones, not every one. The V and J calls and clone size come from that table; D and trimming were worked out from the DNA. The sample has roughly 120,000 clones, more than 75% seen once. In germline, CDR1 is MDHEN, CDR2 SYDVKM. CDR3 length: 16 amino acids. J lost 4 bases, V lost 5 bases, and 9 bases had no gene match. The material sequenced was peripheral blood. This chain joins TRBV28 and TRBJ2-7; 12 nucleotides line up with TRBD2. This TCR came from a man aged 60 to 75 with acute or convalescent COVID-19. CDR3 DNA sequence: TGTGCCAGCAGTCCGCAACTAGCGGGAGGCACATACGAGCAGTACTTC. Protein product: CASSPQLAGGTYEQYF.